This T cell receptor beta chain was identified during a study of T cell responses to AZD1222 COVID-19 vaccine. Study-level points and caveats: Baseline seropositivity characterized only a handful of AZD1222 recipients. Sampling captured repertoires only after the peak T cell response.

This clone has only one observation. The target antigen is unknown. Using immunoSEQ multiplex PCR, the repertoire was profiled, and TCRdb retains in-frame clones only, with some absent. The sample carries approximately 88,000 clones, 85% to 90% recorded once. Germline values: CDR1 SEHNR, CDR2 FQNEAQ (reference sequence). Trimming cost V 4 bases and J 6 bases, with 7 bases left between them. The CDR3 totals 12 residues. The rearrangement links TRBV7-9 to TRBJ2-4; D ambiguous. The sequencing used peripheral blood, collected 28 days after the second AZD1222 dose. The clonotype was recovered from an adult who received the AZD1222 COVID-19 vaccine. The CDR3 reads CASSSQINIQYF. The CDR3 bases are TGTGCCAGCAGCTCTCAGATAAACATTCAGTACTTC.